This T cell receptor beta chain originates from a study of blood T cell repertoires in COVID-19. The CDR3 is made up of 19 amino acids. V was cut by 5 bases and J by 0 bases, with 26 bases left in between. The germline gives CDR1 SEHNR, CDR2 FQNEAQ (reference sequence). Across under 25 US areas, participants ranged in age from about 18 to 89 years. Participants' reported clinical history set cohort assignment. Among Cohort 3 donors, those recovered had two negative PCRs, clearance, or symptom resolution. The protocol was immunoSEQ multiplex PCR, while the TCRdb copy is restricted to in-frame clones and leaves out a portion. Here the sample spans around 250,000 clones, more than 75% being singletons.

The sample consisted of PBMCs or T cells enriched from blood (not recorded which). The V call is TRBV7-9, the J call TRBJ2-7; perhaps TRBD2 as D (7 bases). This TCR came from a woman aged 45 to 65 who had recovered from COVID-19. The CDR3 region is CASSAGLRGPSYSSYEQYF. In nucleotides, the CDR3 is TGTGCCAGCAGCGCAGGCCTGCGGGGGCCTTCGTACTCCTCCTACGAGCAGTACTTC.